These 21 T cell receptor beta chains share one sample of origin, sequenced in a study of T cell repertoires in cytomegalovirus infection. Their specific antigens are unknown. One entry per CDR3 protein results from TCRdb running MiXCR on the reads. The table lists about 890,000 distinct CDR3 sequences, less than 35% of them singletons, with roughly an eighth in the top ten. The sequencing here drew on cultured CD8+ T cells from PBMCs, taken from culture after CMV antigen stimulation. The receptors come from a human donor in good health (CMV status not recorded). Some clones in this sample may be carry-over from other donors' samples.

The V and J genes are TRBV7-6 and TRBJ2-7, with D perhaps being TRBD1 or TRBD2 (5 bases each). The V and J ends lost 1 base and 3 bases respectively, with 13 bases between them. This CDR3 has 15 amino acids. Germline loops: CDR1 SGHVS, CDR2 FNYEAQ. CDR3 residues: CASSLVTGPYYEQYV. DNA for the CDR3: TGTGCCAGCAGCTTAGTCACGGGGCCATACTACGAGCAGTACGTC.

CDR3 nucleotide sequence: TGTGCCAGCAGGACTACCTTTGGGGGGGGGTTCCCGGAAGAGACCCAGTACTTC. It is translated as CASRTTFGGGFPEETQYF. The V and J genes are TRBV27 and TRBJ2-5; 7 nucleotides match TRBD2. Losses at the gene ends were 6 bases for V and 3 bases for J; bases not matched to a gene: 19. This CDR3 region has 18 residues. From germline, CDR1 is MNHEY and CDR2 SMNVEV (reference sequence).

V gene TRBV2 combines with J gene TRBJ1-2; D is possibly TRBD1 (6 bases). The CDR3 length is 13 residues. The germline CDR1 and CDR2 sequences are SNHLY and FYNNEI. Between the trimmed V and J ends, which lost 10 bases and 9 bases, there was a span of 21 bases. In DNA form, the CDR3 reads TGTGCCACCCCCGCCGGGCAGGGGATAAGCTACACCTTC. Its translation is CATPAGQGISYTF. The full variable domain, in which reference TRBV2 and TRBJ1-2 provide the parts outside the CDR3, is EPEVTQTPSHQVTQMGQEVILRCVPISNHLYFYWYRQILGQKVEFLVSFYNNEISEKSEIFDDQFSVERPDGSNFTLKIRSTKLEDSAMYFCATPAGQGISYTFGSGTRLTVV.

The V and J genes are TRBV18 and TRBJ2-1, with 8 bases aligning to TRBD2. J lost 5 bases, V lost 3 bases, and 6 bases had no gene match. This CDR3 spans 15 amino acids. Germline V gene lookup returns CDR1 KGHSH and CDR2 LQKENI. CDR3 sequence: CASSPTILADNEQFF. The CDR3 coding sequence is TGTGCCAGCTCACCGACGATACTAGCGGACAATGAGCAGTTCTTC.

Of note for this clonotype: Possible read error: a much larger clone is one base away. V and J are TRBV7-6 and TRBJ2-7; 7 bases are a match to TRBD1. J was trimmed by 9 bases and V by 5 bases; bases with no gene match: 19. Germline lookup yields CDR1 SGHVS and CDR2 FNYEAQ. The length of the CDR3 is 16 residues. The CDR3 sequence: CASSREAGTEIRMQYF. The CDR3 DNA is TGTGCCAGCAGCCGAGAAGCCGGGACAGAGATACGAATGCAGTACTTC.

This rearrangement joins TRBV7-9 to TRBJ1-2; D not resolved. Germline CDR1 SEHNR, CDR2 FQNEAQ (reference sequence). V was shortened by 10 bases and J by 4 bases, with 16 bases between the two germline ends. This CDR3 region has 13 residues. CDR3 residues: CATYDGVSYGYTF. CDR3 DNA sequence: TGTGCCACCTATGACGGGGTCAGCTATGGCTACACCTTC.

The chain carries TRBV9 and TRBJ1-5; 7 bases match TRBD1. This CDR3 has 14 amino acids. The J segment lost 6 bases and the V segment lost 4 bases, leaving 7 bases of the junction unmatched. Looked up from germline, CDR1 is SGDLS and CDR2 is YYNGEE. CDR3 sequence (DNA): TGTGCCAGCAGCCAATCGACAGGGAGTCAGCCCCAGCATTTT. This gives the protein CASSQSTGSQPQHF.

The V call is TRBV27, the J call TRBJ1-1; D is unclear. This CDR3 comprises 18 residues. Trimming took off 1 base at V and 0 bases at J, with 18 bases between the two ends. Germline CDR1 is MNHEY and CDR2 is SMNVEV (reference sequence). In nucleotides, the CDR3 is TGTGCCAGCAGTTTATTTATGGGGAATGACGGTATGAACACTGAAGCTTTCTTT. Translating it yields CASSLFMGNDGMNTEAFF.

This clonotype was counted many times. The chain links TRBV7-2 to TRBJ2-1, with D possibly called TRBD1 or TRBD2 (5 bases each). This CDR3 is 14 amino acids long. The ends were cut back, 3 bases at V and 11 bases at J, with 17 bases in the middle. Germline CDR1 SGHTA, CDR2 FQGNSA. CDR3 coding DNA: TGTGCCAGCAGCTTGAGTGGGACCGACCCGAAGCAGTTCTTC. This gives the protein CASSLSGTDPKQFF.

With respect to this clonotype: This may be a read error, as it is one base from a much larger clone. The chain uses TRBV6-1 and TRBJ2-4; D gene unclear. The CDR3 extends over 17 amino acids. Between the trimmed V and J ends, which lost 1 base and 2 bases, there was a span of 15 bases. CDR1 is MNHNS and CDR2 is SASEGT in the germline V gene. The CDR3 DNA is TGTGCCAGCAGTGAAGGGGAAGGGTATCTAACCAAAAACATTCAGTACTTC. Translation: CASSEGEGYLTKNIQYF.

This clonotype was found many times. The chain recombines TRBV7-6 with TRBJ2-5, with 11 bases aligning to TRBD2. The trim removed 2 bases at V and 2 bases at J, leaving 1 base unmatched. Germline CDR1 is SGHVS and CDR2 is FNYEAQ. CDR3 length equals 15 residues. CDR3 bases: TGTGCCAGCAGCTTACTAGCGGGGGGACAAGAGACCCAGTACTTC. Encoded protein: CASSLLAGGQETQYF.

This chain links TRBV6-5 with TRBJ2-1, with D possibly being TRBD1 (6 bases). Germline V gives CDR1 MNHEY, CDR2 SVGAGI. V was clipped by 4 bases and J by 7 bases, with 14 bases between them. This CDR3 comprises 14 residues. The CDR3: CASSFKPGANEQFF. CDR3 bases: TGTGCCAGCAGTTTCAAACCAGGGGCTAATGAGCAGTTCTTC.

This clonotype was counted at least ten times. This chain connects TRBV7-9 to TRBJ1-6; D not certain. V lost 1 base, J lost 7 bases, and 5 bases lay in between. CDR3 length equals 13 residues. Germline V gene data show CDR1 as SEHNR and CDR2 as FQNEAQ (reference sequence). CDR3 sequence: CASSLGTNSPLHF. CDR3 nucleotide sequence: TGTGCCAGCAGCTTAGGAACGAATTCACCCCTCCACTTT.

This clonotype was detected once. With a much larger clone just one base away, this may be a read error. This chain uses TRBV7-8 with TRBJ2-5, with D perhaps matching TRBD2 (6 bases). Germline V gives CDR1 SGHVS, CDR2 FQNEAQ. This CDR3 comprises 15 residues. CDR3 in DNA: TGTGTCAGCAGCACCACCCCGGGGGTTCAAGAGACCCAGTACTTC. Its translation: CVSSTTPGVQETQYF.

The chain is built from TRBV27 and TRBJ2-4; TRBD2 might be the D (5 bases). The CDR3 is 15 residues long. The germline CDR1 and CDR2 sequences are MNHEY and SMNVEV (reference sequence). V dropped 1 base and J dropped 6 bases, with 13 bases sitting between them. CDR3 residues: CASSLFAGDINIQYF. The CDR3 DNA is TGTGCCAGCAGTTTATTTGCGGGTGATATAAACATTCAGTACTTC.

The chain recombines TRBV7-3 with TRBJ2-5; TRBD1 might be the D (6 bases). Germline CDR1 SGHTA, CDR2 FQGTGA. The CDR3 covers 14 residues. V lost 5 bases and J lost 0, with 10 bases in between. CDR3 coding DNA: TGTGCCAGCAGCCCGGGACACGACCAAGAGACCCAGTACTTC. Protein: CASSPGHDQETQYF.

This clonotype was detected a few times. The chain has TRBV4-1 and TRBJ2-1; 8 positions agree with TRBD2. The CDR3 consists of 16 residues. Germline V gene lookup returns CDR1 MGHRA and CDR2 YSYEKL. J was trimmed by 8 bases and V by 1 base; bases with no gene match: 10. The CDR3 DNA follows: TGCGCCAGCAGCCAAGCAGACGGGGGGGCCGATGATGAGCAGTTCTTC. This codes for CASSQADGGADDEQFF.

This clonotype was detected a few times. V gene TRBV28 combines with J gene TRBJ1-3; weak D call: TRBD1 (5 bases). The germline CDR1 and CDR2 sequences are MDHEN and SYDVKM. The CDR3 has 15 residues. V was trimmed by 5 bases and J by 0 bases, leaving 11 bases between them. This CDR3 reads CASSPFGGSGNTIYF. The CDR3 bases are TGTGCCAGCAGTCCCTTTGGGGGCTCTGGAAACACCATATATTTT.

The rearrangement joins TRBV6-6 to TRBJ2-7, with 10 bases matching TRBD1. From germline, CDR1 is MNHNY and CDR2 SVGAGI (reference sequence). This CDR3 is 16 amino acids long. Trimming at V came to 10 bases and at J to 6 bases, leaving 18 bases not matched to a gene. The CDR3 nucleotides read TGTGCCATCCTGAGGGACAGGGGAAGGACTTTCGGCGAGCAGTACTTC. Its protein product is CAILRDRGRTFGEQYF.

There are a few counts of this clonotype. The chain joins TRBV20-1 to TRBJ2-7; TRBD2 matches at 13 bases. This CDR3 contains 14 residues. Trimming removed 3 bases from V and 5 bases from J; junction bases left unmatched: 4. Per germline, CDR1 DFQATT and CDR2 SNEGSKA (reference sequence). CDR3 loop: CSARGLAGSNEQYF. CDR3 bases: TGCAGTGCTAGGGGACTAGCGGGGTCGAACGAGCAGTACTTC.

The chain links TRBV6-2 or TRBV6-3 to TRBJ2-7, with unresolved D. Trimming pared 6 bases from V and 2 bases from J, leaving 11 bases between. Germline-derived CDR1 and CDR2 are MNHEY and SVGEGT. The CDR3 is 13 residues long. The CDR3 nucleotides read TGTGCCAGCAGATCTGGGTCAGCCTACGAGCAGTACTTC. It is translated as CASRSGSAYEQYF.